These 11 T cell receptor beta chains share one sample of origin, sequenced in a study of spatial heterogeneity in lung cancer. The time point was: sample taken at primary tumor resection. Unsorted tumor, nontumor lung tissue or cryopreserved PBMC supplied the whole RNA. TCRdb ran MiXCR on the 5' RACE reads and lists one entry per CDR3 protein. The sample consists of roughly 13,000 distinct CDR3 sequences, roughly 3.9% of them appearing once. Sequencing was performed on PBMCs, taken at surgery. The receptors here all came from a male donor with early-stage non-small cell lung cancer.

A note on this clonotype: This beta chain is a stray read from a library made for alpha chains; its abundance is not meaningful. The J gene is TRBJ2-2, the V gene TRBV24-1; maybe TRBD1 (6 bases). Germline CDR1 is KGHDR and CDR2 is SFDVKD. V was trimmed by 7 bases and J by 6 bases, leaving 14 bases between them. CDR3 length: 14 amino acids. The CDR3 DNA reads as TGTGCCACCAGAGTGTCAGGGGCGGCCGGGGAGCTGTTTTTT. This gives the protein CATRVSGAAGELFF.

There are many counts of this clonotype. The library was prepared for alpha chains; this beta chain is a stray read, so its frequency means little. V usage is TRBV3-1 and J usage is TRBJ2-2; TRBD1 aligns across 9 bases. The V segment lost 2 bases and the J segment 1 base; nucleotides outside the gene matches: 5. This CDR3 contains 17 residues. CDR1 and CDR2 (germline): LGHDT, YNNKEL (reference sequence). CDR3: CASSQKRQGENTGELFF. In DNA, the CDR3 is TGTGCCAGCAGCCAAAAACGACAGGGGGAGAACACCGGGGAGCTGTTTTTT.

This clonotype was recorded many times. For a library built for alpha chains, this beta chain is a stray read; little rests on its size. The V call is TRBV19, the J call TRBJ2-5; weak D call: TRBD2 (5 bases). Germline V gene lookup returns CDR1 LNHDA and CDR2 SQIVND (reference sequence). The CDR3 has 13 amino acids. V was cut by 7 bases and J by 4 bases, with 13 bases left in between. CDR3 sequence reads: CASKKRDGETQYF. The CDR3 DNA sequence: TGTGCCAGTAAGAAACGGGATGGAGAGACCCAGTACTTC.

This clonotype was seen only a few times. This beta chain is an unintended read in a library built for alpha chains; its size means little. This rearrangement joins TRBV7-8 to TRBJ2-3, with 9 bases matching TRBD2. The CDR3 contains 17 residues. J gave up 5 bases and V 4 bases, and 13 bases lay outside the gene matches. Germline loops: CDR1 SGHVS, CDR2 FQNEAQ. CDR3 bases: TGTGCCAGCAGCTCCCACGAGCGGGAGGCGTCCAGAGATACGCAGTATTTT. Protein product: CASSSHEREASRDTQYF.

At least ten counts were recorded for this clonotype. The library was prepared for alpha chains; this beta chain is a stray read, so its frequency means little. This rearrangement joins TRBV7-3 to TRBJ2-2; D may correspond to TRBD1 or TRBD2 (5 bases each). The V and J ends lost 4 bases and 1 base respectively, with 16 bases between them. CDR1 and CDR2 (germline): SGHTA, FQGTGA. CDR3 length: 17 residues. Here the CDR3 DNA reads TGTGCCAGCAGCTCCGCGTTCATGGGGGAGAACACCGGGGAGCTGTTTTTT. The encoded protein is CASSSAFMGENTGELFF. The variable domain in full, with the rest retrieved from reference TRBV7-3 and TRBJ2-2, is GAGVSQTPSNKVTEKGKYVELRCDPISGHTALYWYRQSLGQGPEFLIYFQGTGAADDSGLPNDRFFAVRPEGSVSTLKIQRTERGDSAVYLCASSSAFMGENTGELFFGEGSRLTVL.

This clonotype has only a few counts. Within a library made for alpha chains, this beta chain is off target, and its count is uninformative. The CDR3 is CASSLQPLRDTQYF. CDR3 DNA: TGTGCCAGCAGTTTACAGCCCTTAAGGGATACGCAGTATTTT. The V call is TRBV6-6, the J call TRBJ2-3; no firm D call. Looked up from germline, CDR1 is MNHNY and CDR2 is SVGAGI (reference sequence). Trimming stripped 4 bases from V and 6 bases from J, with 14 bases between. The CDR3 is 14 residues long.

At least ten counts were recorded for this clonotype. This beta chain is an unintended read in a library built for alpha chains; its size means little. The chain couples TRBV7-9 to TRBJ2-2, with 7 bases lining up with TRBD2. CDR1 is SEHNR, CDR2 FQNEAQ, per germline (reference sequence). The CDR3 runs to 15 residues. J gave up 0 bases and V 5 bases, and 3 bases lay outside the gene matches. The CDR3 loop reads CASSLSGANTGELFF. CDR3 nucleotides: TGTGCCAGCAGCCTAAGCGGGGCGAACACCGGGGAGCTGTTTTTT.

This clonotype was observed many times. Within a library made for alpha chains, this beta chain is off target, and its count is uninformative. The chain combines TRBV2 with TRBJ1-3, with TRBD1 matching over 10 bases. The V gene end was trimmed by 1 base and the J gene end by 9 bases; junction bases not matched to a gene: 6. The CDR3 totals 15 residues. CDR1 is SNHLY and CDR2 is FYNNEI in the germline V gene. The CDR3 coding sequence is TGTGCCAGCAGTGAAGGACAGGGGGCGTTAAGCACCATATATTTT. This gives the protein CASSEGQGALSTIYF.

In its sample, this clonotype was seen many times. In a library made to pick up alpha chains, this beta chain is a stray read with a size that means little. This chain connects TRBV7-2 to TRBJ2-7; perhaps TRBD1 as D (6 bases). V was clipped by 5 bases and J by 0 bases, with 14 bases between them. The CDR3 extends over 15 amino acids. CDR1 is SGHTA, CDR2 FQGNSA, per germline. DNA of the CDR3: TGTGCCAGCAGCCCGCAGACAGGAGCCTCCTACGAGCAGTACTTC. Translated, it gives CASSPQTGASYEQYF.

Many counts were recorded for this clonotype. This beta chain lies outside the target of a library built for alpha chains; its clone size means little. This chain joins TRBV28 and TRBJ2-6, with 7 bases fitting TRBD2. The J segment lost 4 bases and the V segment lost 4 bases, leaving 7 bases of the junction unmatched. The germline V gene has CDR1 MDHEN and CDR2 SYDVKM. The length of the CDR3 is 16 residues. The CDR3: CASSWGGVEGANVLTF. In DNA form, the CDR3 reads TGTGCCAGCAGTTGGGGAGGGGTTGAGGGGGCCAACGTCCTGACTTTC.

This clonotype was found many times. This beta chain appears as a stray read in a library generated for alpha chains; its size is not informative. J is TRBJ1-2 and V is TRBV7-2; no clear D gene. This CDR3 spans 14 amino acids. The germline V gene encodes CDR1 SGHTA and CDR2 FQGNSA. V was shortened by 1 base and J by 0 bases, with 6 bases between the two germline ends. In DNA, the CDR3 is TGTGCCAGCAGCTTAGTGGCGGCTAACTATGGCTACACCTTC. Protein sequence: CASSLVAANYGYTF.